The 20 T cell receptor beta chains given below trace back to one sample, sequenced in a study of technical replicates of blood from a few donors. The data were produced by immunoSEQ multiplex PCR, yet TCRdb's version contains in-frame clones alone and is incomplete. The data contain 15,000 to 20,000 clones, about nine tenths of them singletons. The sequenced sample was PBMCs. The receptors come from a human donor in good health.

The CDR3 reads CASSSDRRSSYEQYF. The CDR3 region has the DNA TGTGCCAGCAGCTCGGACAGGCGGAGCTCCTACGAGCAGTACTTC. This sequence joins TRBV11-1 and TRBJ2-7; 7 bases agree with TRBD1. The V and J ends lost 4 bases and 0 bases, in that order; junction bases with no gene match: 6. The V gene's germline CDR1 is SGHAT and CDR2 FQDESV (reference sequence). This CDR3 has 15 amino acids.

V and J are TRBV28 and TRBJ2-7; 10 bases line up with TRBD2. Looked up from germline, CDR1 is MDHEN and CDR2 is SYDVKM. This CDR3 has 15 residues. Germline trimming cut 5 bases from V and 0 bases from J; bases unmatched to any gene: 4. This chain's CDR3 is CASSPSGSPSYEQYF. CDR3 DNA: TGTGCCAGCAGTCCTAGCGGGAGTCCCTCCTACGAGCAGTACTTC.

The V call is TRBV5-1, the J call TRBJ2-1; TRBD2 aligns across 15 bases. Germline CDR1 and CDR2: SGHRS and YFSETQ. The CDR3 runs 15 residues. With 4 bases clipped from V and 9 bases from J, the junction kept 5 bases outside the gene matches. DNA of the CDR3: TGCGCCAGCAGCCCGGGACTAGCGGGAGGTCTTGAGCAGTTCTTC. Protein: CASSPGLAGGLEQFF.

CDR3: CASSLGDRATGNTIYF. The DNA for the CDR3 is TGTGCCAGCAGCTTAGGGGACAGGGCTACTGGAAACACCATATATTTT. V and J are TRBV7-6 and TRBJ1-3, with 9 bases identical to TRBD1. Losses at the gene ends were 1 base for V and 2 bases for J; bases not matched to a gene: 3. The CDR3 is 16 residues long. Per germline, CDR1 SGHVS and CDR2 FNYEAQ.

The rearrangement uses TRBV11-3 and TRBJ1-3; D call uncertain. V shed 5 bases and J shed 3 bases, with 14 bases lying between them. Per germline, CDR1 SGHNT and CDR2 YENEEA. The CDR3 runs 15 residues. CDR3 bases: TGTGCCAGCAGCCCGGAGCTCGGTAGTGGAAACACCATATATTTT. Protein sequence: CASSPELGSGNTIYF.

V gene TRBV7-9 combines with J gene TRBJ1-5, with D unresolved. Germline V lookup: CDR1 SEHNR, CDR2 FQNEAQ (reference sequence). The CDR3 is 13 residues long. The V end lost 8 bases, the J end lost 5 bases, and 13 bases lay between the germline ends. CDR3 bases: TGTGCCAGCCGTGGGGAGAACGATCAGCCCCAGCATTTT. Translated: CASRGENDQPQHF.

This chain joins TRBV4-1 and TRBJ1-4; D not certain. Germline loops: CDR1 MGHRA, CDR2 YSYEKL. The CDR3 contains 15 residues. V lost 0 bases and J 0 bases, leaving 5 bases between the germline ends. This CDR3 is CASSQDGSTNEKLFF. In nucleotides, the CDR3 is TGCGCCAGCAGCCAAGACGGGTCAACTAATGAAAAACTGTTTTTT.

V gene TRBV27 combines with J gene TRBJ2-5; tentatively, D is TRBD1 (6 bases). The CDR3 is made up of 14 amino acids. V was cut by 5 bases and J by 3 bases, with 13 bases left in between. Germline loops: CDR1 MNHEY, CDR2 SMNVEV (reference sequence). The CDR3 coding sequence is TGTGCCAGCAGTCCCTCGGACAGCAAAGAGACCCAGTACTTC. As protein: CASSPSDSKETQYF.

This rearrangement joins TRBV7-9 to TRBJ1-2; 7 bases agree with TRBD1. Unmatched junction bases numbered 6, after V lost 1 base and J lost 4 bases. There are 15 residues in the CDR3. The germline V gene encodes CDR1 SEHNR and CDR2 FQNEAQ (reference sequence). CDR3 bases: TGTGCCAGCAGCTTAGAGGGACAGCGTGCCTATGGCTACACCTTC. Encoded protein: CASSLEGQRAYGYTF.

The chain is built from TRBV5-1 and TRBJ2-1; 7 bases are a match to TRBD2. V lost 0 bases, J lost 8 bases, and 8 bases stayed unmatched. The CDR3 spans 15 residues. The germline gives CDR1 SGHRS, CDR2 YFSETQ. The DNA for the CDR3 is TGCGCCAGCAGCTTGGGCAGCGGGAATATCGATGAGCAGTTCTTC. This sequence encodes CASSLGSGNIDEQFF.

The chain is built from TRBV7-2 and TRBJ1-3; D unresolved. In germline, CDR1 is SGHTA, CDR2 FQGNSA. The V end lost 5 bases, the J end lost 0 bases, and 11 bases lay between the germline ends. The CDR3 has 15 amino acids. The chain's CDR3 is CASSTLASSGNTIYF. Written as DNA, the CDR3 is TGTGCCAGCAGCACCCTAGCCTCCTCTGGAAACACCATATATTTT.

J is TRBJ1-2 and V is TRBV28; TRBD1 is a possible D gene (5 bases). Germline values: CDR1 MDHEN, CDR2 SYDVKM. Trimming left V 6 bases short and J 4 bases short, with 9 bases between. CDR3 length equals 12 residues. CDR3 nucleotide sequence: TGTGCCAGCAGCCTCGGGGGCTATGGCTACACCTTC. This sequence encodes CASSLGGYGYTF.

The chain is built from TRBV4-1 and TRBJ2-3, with 8 bases fitting TRBD2. V trimming: 1 base; J trimming: 2 bases; junction bases outside the gene matches: 2. Germline V CDR1 and CDR2: MGHRA, YSYEKL. The CDR3 totals 15 residues. CDR3 protein: CASSQGLATTDTQYF. In DNA, the CDR3 is TGCGCCAGCAGCCAAGGACTAGCGACCACAGATACGCAGTATTTT.

The rearrangement joins TRBV9 to TRBJ2-1; 12 bases align to TRBD2. Germline CDR1 and CDR2: SGDLS and YYNGEE. With 0 bases clipped from V and 9 bases from J, the junction kept 7 bases outside the gene matches. The CDR3 covers 16 residues. CDR3 region: CASSVGLAGVQGEQFF. DNA for the CDR3: TGTGCCAGCAGCGTAGGACTAGCGGGAGTTCAAGGTGAGCAGTTCTTC. Variable domain in full (rest from reference TRBV9 and TRBJ2-1): DSGVTQTPKHLITATGQRVTLRCSPRSGDLSVYWYQQSLDQGLQFLIQYYNGEERAKGNILERFSAQQFPDLHSELNLSSLELGDSALYFCASSVGLAGVQGEQFFGPGTRLTVL.

The CDR3 protein is CASGGQYSNQPQHF. CDR3 bases: TGTGCTAGTGGTGGACAGTATAGCAATCAGCCCCAGCATTTT. This sequence joins TRBV12-5 and TRBJ1-5, with D possibly being TRBD1 (6 bases). Trimming shortened V by 5 bases and J by 0 bases, and 8 bases separated the two germline ends. This CDR3 is 14 amino acids long. Germline lookup yields CDR1 LGHNT and CDR2 FRNRAP.

V usage is TRBV2 and J usage is TRBJ2-2; the match to TRBD2 covers 12 bases. The CDR3 covers 17 residues. The germline V gene encodes CDR1 SNHLY and CDR2 FYNNEI. V lost 3 bases and J lost 3; bases outside the gene matches: 5. The CDR3 loop is CASSEGGLAGYTGELFF. CDR3 in DNA: TGTGCCAGCAGTGAGGGGGGACTAGCGGGCTACACCGGGGAGCTGTTTTTT.

V usage is TRBV7-6 and J usage is TRBJ2-1, with D perhaps TRBD2 (6 bases). The V and J ends lost 5 bases and 7 bases respectively, with 18 bases between them. The CDR3 runs 15 residues. Germline CDR1 and CDR2: SGHVS and FNYEAQ. The CDR3 region is CASSPERLVPNEQFF. CDR3 DNA sequence: TGTGCCAGCAGCCCGGAGAGACTAGTACCAAATGAGCAGTTCTTC.

The J gene is TRBJ2-7, the V gene TRBV10-1; possibly TRBD2 for D (5 bases). The length of the CDR3 is 14 residues. CDR1 and CDR2 (germline): WNHNN, SYGVQD (reference sequence). Between the trimmed V and J ends, which lost 3 bases and 0 bases, there was a span of 9 bases. The chain's CDR3 is CASSDGGSSYEQYF. As DNA, the CDR3 is TGCGCCAGCAGTGATGGTGGGAGCTCCTACGAGCAGTACTTC.

The chain couples TRBV11-1 to TRBJ2-1, with 12 bases aligning to TRBD2. Germline V CDR1 and CDR2: SGHAT, FQDESV (reference sequence). The CDR3 has 15 residues. Unmatched junction bases numbered 2, after V lost 4 bases and J lost 4 bases. DNA of the CDR3: TGTGCCAGCAGCTCTGGGACTAGCGGGTACAATGAGCAGTTCTTC. It yields the protein CASSSGTSGYNEQFF.

This chain connects TRBV28 to TRBJ1-5, with 7 bases lining up with TRBD1. Germline CDR1 is MDHEN and CDR2 is SYDVKM. V trimming: 6 bases; J trimming: 5 bases; junction bases outside the gene matches: 4. This CDR3 comprises 13 residues. The CDR3 protein is CASRRGLYQPQHF. The CDR3 nucleotides are TGTGCCAGCAGAAGGGGGCTCTATCAGCCCCAGCATTTT.